This T cell receptor (beta chain) was captured in a study of shared clonotypes between healthy human individuals. Study information: CD4 naive cells filled three plates per donor, CD4 memory three, CD8 naive two and CD8 memory one.

Of note for this clone: Its antigen is as yet unknown.

V lost 5 bases to trimming and J lost 5 bases, with 9 bases between them. The CDR3 is made up of 12 amino acids. Germline lookup yields CDR1 ENHRY and CDR2 SYGVKD. Deep-level assay runs were performed. Here immunoSEQ multiplex PCR was the method, and the copy in TCRdb shows in-frame clones only, minus some. The sample records about a million clones, approximately 80% being singletons. General study results and limits: With four donors compared, around 4.7% of naive CD4 clonotypes were shared.

The clonotype comes from a man aged 18 to 30 in good health. Some clones in this sample may be carry-over from other donors' samples. The chain employs TRBV10-3 and TRBJ1-1, with a tentative D call TRBD1 (5 bases). The specimen sequenced was memory CD4+ T cells from PBMCs. Described subset: CD45RA-negative fraction. The CDR3 loop reads CAISHGGTEAFF. Written as DNA, the CDR3 is TGTGCCATCAGTCACGGGGGGACTGAAGCTTTCTTT.